The 23 T cell receptor beta chains reported below all come from one sample, sequenced in a study of cytomegalovirus exposure and HLA in healthy donors. Both 60 Vbeta primers and 13 Jbeta primers went into the PCR. Libraries were prepared by immunoSEQ multiplex PCR; TCRdb keeps only in-frame clonotypes and omits some of them. The table includes 170,000 or so clones, 75% to 90% detected once. Sequencing was carried out using PBMCs. These receptors all stem from a man in his fifties or sixties in good health and CMV-seronegative.

The rearrangement links TRBV5-5 to TRBJ1-5; possible D gene TRBD1, 6 bases. Trimming left V 2 bases short and J 4 bases short, with 13 bases between. This CDR3 has 15 amino acids. Germline V CDR1 and CDR2: SGHKS, YYEKEE (reference sequence). Here the CDR3 reads CASSFSGQYNQPQHF. The CDR3, as DNA: TGTGCCAGCAGCTTCAGTGGACAGTATAATCAGCCCCAGCATTTT.

The chain carries TRBV4-1 and TRBJ2-4; 8 nucleotides match TRBD1. J gave up 3 bases and V 1 base, and 5 bases lay outside the gene matches. The CDR3 extends over 16 amino acids. Per the germline V gene, CDR1 is MGHRA and CDR2 is YSYEKL. The CDR3 reads CASSQGQGIYKNIQYF. The CDR3 DNA is TGCGCCAGCAGCCAAGGACAGGGGATCTACAAAAACATTCAGTACTTC.

The rearrangement links TRBV29-1 to TRBJ2-1; D perhaps matches TRBD1 (5 bases). The germline CDR1 and CDR2 sequences are SQVTM and ANQGSEA. V was clipped by 4 bases and J by 0 bases, with 16 bases between them. The CDR3 is made up of 16 amino acids. Written as DNA, the CDR3 is TGCAGCGTTGTACAGGATGGGATTAGCTCCTACAATGAGCAGTTCTTC. Translated: CSVVQDGISSYNEQFF.

On this clone itself: Additional DNA sequences in this sample encode the identical CDR3. CDR3 sequence reads: CASSPGQGPYEQYF. The DNA for the CDR3 is TGTGCCAGCAGCCCCGGACAGGGGCCGTACGAGCAGTACTTC. The chain employs TRBV7-6 and TRBJ2-7; 9 bases align to TRBD1. Germline V CDR1 and CDR2: SGHVS, FNYEAQ. With 5 bases clipped from V and 4 bases from J, the junction kept 6 bases outside the gene matches. The CDR3 runs 14 residues.

The V gene is TRBV5-1, the J gene TRBJ1-6; D is unclear. Germline CDR1 and CDR2: SGHRS and YFSETQ. The CDR3 covers 17 residues. Trimming cost V 5 bases and J 4 bases, with 19 bases left between them. The DNA for the CDR3 is TGCGCCAGCAGAAGAGTCGGGAGTGTTTCTTATAATTCACCCCTCCACTTT. This encodes CASRRVGSVSYNSPLHF.

V and J are TRBV13 and TRBJ1-2; D is uncertain. With 3 bases removed from V and 6 bases from J, the gap between germline ends came to 5 bases. From germline, CDR1 is PRHDT and CDR2 FYEKMQ (reference sequence). CDR3 length: 11 residues. The CDR3 nucleotides read TGTGCCAGCAGCTTTTCTGATGGCTACACCTTC. This codes for CASSFSDGYTF.

The CDR3 DNA sequence: TGTGCCAGCAGTTTAGGGCAGGGGTTGGAGCAGTACTTC. Translating it yields CASSLGQGLEQYF. J is TRBJ2-7 and V is TRBV27; D may be TRBD1 (6 bases). The CDR3 has 13 amino acids. V lost 2 bases and J 7 bases, leaving 12 bases between the germline ends. CDR1 and CDR2 (germline): MNHEY, SMNVEV (reference sequence).

The gene calls are TRBV6-5 and TRBJ2-7, with a tentative D call TRBD2 (6 bases). V was clipped by 1 base and J by 2 bases, with 12 bases between them. The CDR3 runs to 15 residues. Germline values: CDR1 MNHEY, CDR2 SVGAGI. The CDR3 region has the DNA TGTGCCAGCAGTTACTTTGCGGGGATAGCCTACGAGCAGTACTTC. Its translation: CASSYFAGIAYEQYF.

In this sample, this clone turned up once. This chain uses TRBV11-2 with TRBJ2-2; the match to TRBD2 covers 13 bases. V shed 3 bases and J 2 bases; nucleotides not matched to a gene: 3. This CDR3 contains 17 residues. Germline CDR1 is SGHAT and CDR2 is FQNNGV. DNA for the CDR3: TGTGCCAGCAGCTTTACTAGCGGGAGGGATAACACCGGGGAGCTGTTTTTT. Translated: CASSFTSGRDNTGELFF.

The J gene is TRBJ1-1, the V gene TRBV7-2, with D perhaps matching TRBD1 (6 bases). Germline CDR1 SGHTA, CDR2 FQGNSA. This CDR3 has 15 amino acids. V lost 1 base and J 4 bases, leaving 13 bases between the germline ends. The CDR3 DNA reads as TGTGCCAGCAGCTTAGAAGCAGGGGTGACCACTGAAGCTTTCTTT. Its protein product is CASSLEAGVTTEAFF.

The rearrangement uses TRBV18 and TRBJ2-2, with 14 bases identical to TRBD2. CDR3 length: 18 amino acids. The ends lost 4 bases at V and 7 bases at J; junction bases unmatched: 11. From germline, CDR1 is KGHSH and CDR2 LQKENI. This CDR3 reads CASSLGLAGGHHDGELFF. Written as DNA, the CDR3 is TGTGCCAGCTCACTCGGACTAGCGGGGGGCCACCACGACGGGGAGCTGTTTTTT.

The chain combines TRBV7-2 with TRBJ1-6, with a possible D match to TRBD1 (5 bases). Germline V gives CDR1 SGHTA, CDR2 FQGNSA. V gave up 1 base and J gave up 10 bases, with 14 bases separating them. The CDR3 extends over 15 amino acids. This CDR3 is CASSLEQGLASPLHF. Written as DNA, the CDR3 is TGTGCCAGCAGCTTAGAGCAGGGATTGGCCTCACCCCTCCACTTT.

This clone appeared a few times. The chain uses TRBV7-2 and TRBJ2-7; D not resolved. CDR3 length equals 14 residues. V lost 2 bases and J lost 2, with 10 bases in between. CDR1 and CDR2 (germline): SGHTA, FQGNSA. The DNA of the CDR3 is TGTGCCAGCAGCTTATCGGCGGCGGCCTACGAGCAGTACTTC. Encoded protein: CASSLSAAAYEQYF.

The V and J genes are TRBV30 and TRBJ1-5, with unresolved D. This CDR3 is 15 amino acids long. V lost 4 bases to trimming and J lost 0 bases, with 13 bases between them. Per germline, CDR1 GTSNPN and CDR2 SVGIG (reference sequence). CDR3 region: CAWTSGILSNQPQHF. The CDR3, as DNA: TGTGCCTGGACTTCCGGGATACTTAGCAATCAGCCCCAGCATTTT.

This clone came up a few times. The chain carries TRBV4-3 and TRBJ2-3; D is possibly TRBD1 (5 bases). Trimming shortened V by 0 bases and J by 1 base, and 11 bases separated the two germline ends. Germline CDR1 LGHNA, CDR2 YSLEER. The CDR3 loop spans 16 amino acids. The chain's CDR3 is CASSQDTGRGTDTQYF. In DNA form, the CDR3 reads TGCGCCAGCAGCCAAGATACGGGCAGGGGCACAGATACGCAGTATTTT.

The chain has TRBV6-1 and TRBJ2-5; D is perhaps TRBD1 (6 bases). The V and J ends lost 8 bases and 14 bases respectively, with 18 bases between them. From germline, CDR1 is MNHNS and CDR2 SASEGT. The CDR3 contains 11 residues. In nucleotides, the CDR3 is TGTGCCAGCCCGGGAAACGACAGGACCTACTTC. Translating gives CASPGNDRTYF.

The CDR3 is CASSLRVQETQYF. The CDR3, as DNA: TGTGCCAGCTCACTGAGGGTCCAAGAGACCCAGTACTTC. The chain couples TRBV18 to TRBJ2-5; maybe TRBD2 (5 bases). CDR3 size: 13 residues. The germline V and J ends were trimmed by 4 bases and 1 base, with 7 bases remaining between them. Germline V CDR1 and CDR2: KGHSH, LQKENI.

The V call is TRBV5-4, the J call TRBJ1-4; TRBD1 is a possible D gene (5 bases). CDR1 and CDR2 (germline): SGHNT, YYREEE (reference sequence). V lost 5 bases and J lost 6, with 14 bases in between. The CDR3 consists of 14 residues. The CDR3 DNA sequence: TGTGCCAGCAGTTACCGGGGGATGGATGAAAAACTGTTTTTT. Translated: CASSYRGMDEKLFF. The variable domain in full, with the rest retrieved from reference TRBV5-4 and TRBJ1-4, is ETGVTQSPTHLIKTRGQQVTLRCSSQSGHNTVSWYQQALGQGPQFIFQYYREEENGRGNFPPRFSGLQFPNYSSELNVNALELDDSALYLCASSYRGMDEKLFFGSGTQLSVL.

The chain carries TRBV5-8 and TRBJ2-1; tentatively, D is TRBD2 (6 bases). CDR3 length equals 14 residues. CDR1 is SGHTS and CDR2 is YDEGEE in the germline V gene. The V end lost 1 base, the J end lost 4 bases, and 9 bases lay between the germline ends. The CDR3 DNA reads as TGTGCCAGCAGCTTGCGGGGGAGTTACAATGAGCAGTTCTTC. Its protein is CASSLRGSYNEQFF.

The genes are TRBV19 and TRBJ2-7; D is possibly TRBD1 (6 bases). This CDR3 has 13 amino acids. The germline V gene encodes CDR1 LNHDA and CDR2 SQIVND (reference sequence). With 4 bases removed from V and 2 bases from J, the gap between germline ends came to 9 bases. The CDR3 reads CASSTQGTYEQYF. For the CDR3, the DNA is TGTGCCAGTAGTACGCAGGGGACCTACGAGCAGTACTTC. Based on the CDR3 plus reference TRBV19 and TRBJ2-7, the full variable domain is DGGITQSPKYLFRKEGQNVTLSCEQNLNHDAMYWYRQDPGQGLRLIYYSQIVNDFQKGDIAEGYSVSREKKESFPLTVTSAQKNPTAFYLCASSTQGTYEQYFGPGTRLTVT.

This sequence joins TRBV6-5 and TRBJ1-5, with D unresolved. CDR3 length: 15 residues. Looked up from germline, CDR1 is MNHEY and CDR2 is SVGAGI. Trimming cost V 3 bases and J 1 base, with 10 bases left between them. Here the CDR3 reads CASSYNSLSNQPQHF. CDR3 in DNA: TGTGCCAGCAGTTATAACAGTTTGAGCAATCAGCCCCAGCATTTT.

The chain joins TRBV4-3 to TRBJ1-1; D possibly corresponds to TRBD1 (6 bases). The V and J ends lost 2 bases and 0 bases respectively, with 10 bases between them. Germline V gene data show CDR1 as LGHNA and CDR2 as YSLEER. The length of the CDR3 is 15 residues. The CDR3: CASSQQQGMNTEAFF. The CDR3 bases are TGCGCCAGCAGCCAACAACAGGGCATGAACACTGAAGCTTTCTTT.

This clone was counted a few times. The V gene is TRBV6-1, the J gene TRBJ1-4, with D possibly being TRBD1 (6 bases). Trimming cost V 4 bases and J 0 bases, with 9 bases left between them. Germline V CDR1 and CDR2: MNHNS, SASEGT. The CDR3 runs to 15 residues. The CDR3 spells CASSADRATNEKLFF. DNA of the CDR3: TGTGCCAGCAGTGCGGACAGAGCAACTAATGAAAAACTGTTTTTT.